The 9 T cell receptor beta chains presented below share a single source sample, sequenced in a study of OX40 agonist ivuxolimab in advanced cancers. Sequenced by immunoSEQ multiplex PCR; TCRdb stores in-frame clones only, minus some. The repertoire has about 100,000 clones, roughly 90% of them found once; the top ten carry about 0.51%. The sequenced sample was CD4+ or CD8+ T cells sorted from blood, obtained in a trial of the OX40 agonist ivuxolimab. These receptors were collected from an adult with an advanced solid tumor such as melanoma, head and neck, liver or kidney cancer.

V is TRBV5-1 and J is TRBJ2-1; 11 positions match TRBD2. CDR1 and CDR2 from the germline V gene are SGHRS and YFSETQ. Trimming at V came to 1 base and at J to 7 bases, leaving 7 bases not matched to a gene. The CDR3 runs 16 residues. The CDR3 spells CASSLKLAGGPNEQFF. The CDR3 DNA follows: TGCGCCAGCAGCTTGAAATTAGCGGGAGGGCCTAATGAGCAGTTCTTC.

The V and J genes are TRBV29-1 and TRBJ1-5, with D possibly matching TRBD1 (6 bases). CDR1 SQVTM and CDR2 ANQGSEA come from the germline V gene. Deletions cut 4 bases from V and 4 bases from J, with 11 bases between. The CDR3 covers 13 residues. The CDR3, as DNA: TGCAGCGTTGGGCAGGGGTTTAATCAGCCCCAGCATTTT. Its translation is CSVGQGFNQPQHF. Variable domain in full (rest from reference TRBV29-1 and TRBJ1-5): SAVISQKPSRDICQRGTSLTIQCQVDSQVTMMFWYRQQPGQSLTLIATANQGSEATYESGFVIDKFPISRPNLTFSTLTVSNMSPEDSSIYLCSVGQGFNQPQHFGDGTRLSIL.

The V gene is TRBV5-6, the J gene TRBJ2-7; 13 bases map to TRBD2. After removal of 4 bases from V and 6 bases from J, the junction contained 4 bases not matched to a gene. The germline V gene has CDR1 SGHDT and CDR2 YYEEEE. The CDR3 is 14 residues long. The CDR3 loop reads CASSLGLAGAEQYF. CDR3 in DNA: TGTGCCAGCAGCCTAGGACTAGCGGGAGCCGAGCAGTACTTC.

V is TRBV10-2 and J is TRBJ2-7; TRBD1 might be the D (5 bases). Trimming took 1 base from V and 2 from J, leaving 9 bases between them. Per germline, CDR1 WSHSY and CDR2 SAAADI. There are 14 residues in the CDR3. The CDR3 spells CASSEWTPAYEQYF. In DNA form, the CDR3 reads TGCGCCAGCAGTGAGTGGACACCCGCCTACGAGCAGTACTTC.

This sequence joins TRBV7-3 and TRBJ2-2, with D possibly being TRBD1 (6 bases). This CDR3 has 16 amino acids. Trimming left V 5 bases short and J 2 bases short, with 15 bases between. Germline values: CDR1 SGHTA, CDR2 FQGTGA. This chain's CDR3 is CASSPRWGQNTGELFF. DNA for the CDR3: TGTGCCAGCAGCCCTCGTTGGGGACAAAACACCGGGGAGCTGTTTTTT.

The rearrangement uses TRBV6-1 and TRBJ1-5; D ambiguous. The CDR3 runs 13 residues. Germline CDR1 is MNHNS and CDR2 is SASEGT. The V and J ends lost 4 bases and 5 bases respectively, with 9 bases between them. The CDR3 DNA reads as TGTGCCAGCAGTGCCGAGACTTATCAGCCCCAGCATTTT. Protein: CASSAETYQPQHF.

This clone was picked up a small number of times. The rearrangement links TRBV28 to TRBJ1-2, with a possible D match to TRBD1 (6 bases). Deletions cut 6 bases from V and 4 bases from J, with 12 bases between. The V gene's germline CDR1 is MDHEN and CDR2 SYDVKM. This CDR3 spans 13 amino acids. For the CDR3, the DNA is TGTGCCAGCAGGTACAGGGTCGGCTATGGCTACACCTTC. Its translation: CASRYRVGYGYTF.

This clone was recorded once. The J gene is TRBJ2-3, the V gene TRBV4-2; no clear D gene. The V gene lost 4 bases and the J gene lost 2 bases, with 16 bases spanning the gap. The germline V gene has CDR1 LGHNA and CDR2 YNFKEQ. The CDR3 is 16 residues long. The CDR3 loop reads CASSPVSPENTDTQYF. CDR3 DNA sequence: TGTGCCAGCAGCCCCGTGTCGCCGGAGAACACAGATACGCAGTATTTT.

The V and J genes are TRBV6-5 and TRBJ1-5; D possibly corresponds to TRBD1 (5 bases). Germline CDR1 is MNHEY and CDR2 is SVGAGI. This CDR3 contains 15 residues. V lost 5 bases and J 4 bases, leaving 15 bases between the germline ends. The CDR3 loop reads CASSPDLGGNQPQHF. In DNA, the CDR3 is TGTGCCAGCAGTCCCGATCTGGGGGGAAATCAGCCCCAGCATTTT.